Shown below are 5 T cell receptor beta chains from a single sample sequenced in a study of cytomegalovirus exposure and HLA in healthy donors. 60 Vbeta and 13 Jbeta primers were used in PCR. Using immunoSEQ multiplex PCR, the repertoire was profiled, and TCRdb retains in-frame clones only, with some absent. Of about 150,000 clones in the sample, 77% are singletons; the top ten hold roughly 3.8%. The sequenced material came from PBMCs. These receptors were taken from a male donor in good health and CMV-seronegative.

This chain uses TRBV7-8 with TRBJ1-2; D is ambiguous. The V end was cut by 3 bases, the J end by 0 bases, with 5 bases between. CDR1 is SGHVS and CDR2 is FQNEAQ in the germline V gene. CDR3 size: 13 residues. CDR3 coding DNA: TGTGCCAGCAGCTTGGCAGCTAACTATGGCTACACCTTC. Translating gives CASSLAANYGYTF.

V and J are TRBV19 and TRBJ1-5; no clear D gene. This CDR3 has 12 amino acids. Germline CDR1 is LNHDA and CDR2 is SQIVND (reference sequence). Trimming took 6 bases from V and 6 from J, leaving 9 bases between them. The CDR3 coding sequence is TGTGCCAGTAGCCGGGGTGGTCAGCCCCAGCATTTT. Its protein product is CASSRGGQPQHF.

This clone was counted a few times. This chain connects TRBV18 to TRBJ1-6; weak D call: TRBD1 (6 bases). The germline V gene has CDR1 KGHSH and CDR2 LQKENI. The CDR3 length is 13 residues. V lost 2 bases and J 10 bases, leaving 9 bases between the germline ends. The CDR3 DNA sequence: TGTGCCAGCTCACCAGGGGGCGAATCACCCCTCCACTTT. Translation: CASSPGGESPLHF.

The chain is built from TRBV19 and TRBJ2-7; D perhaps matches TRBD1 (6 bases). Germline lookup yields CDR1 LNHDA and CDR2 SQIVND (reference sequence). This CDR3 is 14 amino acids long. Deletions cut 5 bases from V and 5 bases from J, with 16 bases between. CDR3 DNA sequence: TGTGCCAGTAGTCTGGCAGGGGCACGAGACGAGCAGTACTTC. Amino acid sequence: CASSLAGARDEQYF.

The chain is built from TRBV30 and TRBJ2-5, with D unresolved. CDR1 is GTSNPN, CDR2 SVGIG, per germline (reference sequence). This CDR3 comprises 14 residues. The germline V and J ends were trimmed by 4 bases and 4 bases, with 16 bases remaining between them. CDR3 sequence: CAWKPRSTRETQYF. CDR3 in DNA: TGTGCCTGGAAACCCCGTTCCACACGAGAGACCCAGTACTTC.